Listed below are T cell receptor beta chains from one sample, sequenced in a study of blood T cells in healthy people across ages. TCRdb used MiXCR to reprocess the 5' RACE reads, holding one entry per CDR3 protein. The sample has 550,000 to 750,000 distinct CDR3 sequences, under 25% seen once. Specimen: blood. The receptors were sampled from a man in his 70s in good health. Each CDR3 is given without its conserved first and last residue.

TRBV5-1,ASSPVRTGSEAETF
TRBV29-1,SVGGTNYGYT
TRBV7-2,ASSLRGGQGSEQY
TRBV4-3,ASSIAGVRTDTQY
TRBV7-2,ASSLLGGGELF
TRBV29-1,SVEERTTQETQY
TRBV29-1,SVAGGLTEAF
TRBV19,ASSMWDTPGEQY
TRBV5-1,ASSLATRSASNGYT
TRBV5-5,ASSTSGSSVNEQF
TRBV27,ASSSRTGHQTYEQY
TRBV7-8,ASSLVGSGGVNEKLF
TRBV15,ATSRSRTARGTDTQY
TRBV20-1,SARPSGRSTDTQY
TRBV6-5,ASSPLRTTNEKLF
TRBV3-1,ASSQWSQGGRETQY
TRBV5-1,ASSLGRSQETQY
TRBV29-1,SVYGTEAF
TRBV28,ASSYPGTGKPYEQY
TRBV15,ATSRAGTRTDTQY
TRBV10-3,AISTGGRGSYNEQF
TRBV11-2,ASSLDGLRQY
TRBV5-5,ASSSRLDQETQY
TRBV6-6,ASSYSNGDTQY
TRBV27,ASSLSPSYEQY
TRBV28,ASMGASSYNEQF
TRBV20-1,SARDSGGEGPDTQY
TRBV2,ASSSSSGSRADTQY